This T cell receptor beta chain was retrieved from a study of identical twins. General observations from the study: Less excess twin sharing appeared in beta out-of-frame sequences. Twin sharing of out-of-frame TCR alpha was underestimated by models in monozygotic pairs.

Healthy Caucasian individuals made up all the donors. From the 5' RACE reads, TCRdb called clonotypes with MiXCR, one entry per CDR3 protein. The sample holds more than 650,000 distinct CDR3 sequences, 5.5% to 6.5% seen once. This clonotype was detected only a few times. Its specificity is not known. The junction had 3 bases not matched to a gene; V was cut back by 0 bases and J by 2 bases. There are 15 residues in the CDR3. CDR1 is SGHRS, CDR2 YFSETQ, per germline. The sequence derives from a man aged 18 to 30 in good health. The chain employs TRBV5-1 and TRBJ2-3; 7 bases are shared with TRBD2. Sequencing was performed on naive T cells sorted from blood. DNA of the CDR3: TGCGCCAGCAGCTTGGCAGGGACTAACACAGATACGCAGTATTTT. Its translation: CASSLAGTNTDTQYF.